The source of this T cell receptor beta chain is a study of blood T cell repertoires in COVID-19. Whole-study context: The United States, Italy and Spain supplied acute and convalescent COVID-19 samples. PBMCs, B-cell-depleted T cells, or T cells provided the cDNA or gDNA that made up the material.

Methods used by the authors: From reference gene primer amplification, estimates of nucleated cell counts were derived. Generated by immunoSEQ multiplex PCR, the TCRdb table keeps only in-frame clones and is missing some. The V and J calls and the clone size are those of that table, but D and trimming were determined from the DNA. The sample has about 270,000 clones, 83% seen once. Germline values: CDR1 LGHDT, CDR2 YNNKEL (reference sequence). CDR3 length equals 17 residues. Trimming removed 7 bases at V and 9 bases at J, with 25 bases between. Specimen: peripheral blood. This sequence joins TRBV3-1 (or the pseudogene TRBV3-2) and TRBJ1-6; the D gene is possibly TRBD1 (6 bases). This clonotype originated in a woman aged 45-60 years who had recovered from COVID-19. CDR3 nucleotides: TGTGCCAGCACCTTCTCTGCGGGGGGCGCTTCTTCTTCACCCCTCCACTTT. Encoded protein: CASTFSAGGASSSPLHF.